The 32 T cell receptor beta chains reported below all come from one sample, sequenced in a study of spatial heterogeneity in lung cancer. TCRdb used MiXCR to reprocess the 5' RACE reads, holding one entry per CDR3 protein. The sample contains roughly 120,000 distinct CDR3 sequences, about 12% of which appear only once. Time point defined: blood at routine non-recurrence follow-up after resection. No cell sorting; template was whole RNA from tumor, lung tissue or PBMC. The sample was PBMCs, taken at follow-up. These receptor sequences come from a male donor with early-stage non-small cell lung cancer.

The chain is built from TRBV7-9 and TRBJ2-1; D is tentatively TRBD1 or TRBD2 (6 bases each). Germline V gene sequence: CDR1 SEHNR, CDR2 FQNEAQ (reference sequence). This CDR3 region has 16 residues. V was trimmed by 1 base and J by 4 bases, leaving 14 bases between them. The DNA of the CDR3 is TGTGCCAGCAGCTTAGTAGGTCCGGGGGCGTACAATGAGCAGTTCTTC. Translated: CASSLVGPGAYNEQFF.

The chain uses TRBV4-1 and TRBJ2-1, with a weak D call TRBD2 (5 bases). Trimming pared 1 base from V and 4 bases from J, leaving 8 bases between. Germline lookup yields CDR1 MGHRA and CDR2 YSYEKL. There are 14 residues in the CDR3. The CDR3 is CASSQVPGYNEQFF. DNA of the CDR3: TGCGCCAGCAGCCAAGTCCCGGGGTACAATGAGCAGTTCTTC.

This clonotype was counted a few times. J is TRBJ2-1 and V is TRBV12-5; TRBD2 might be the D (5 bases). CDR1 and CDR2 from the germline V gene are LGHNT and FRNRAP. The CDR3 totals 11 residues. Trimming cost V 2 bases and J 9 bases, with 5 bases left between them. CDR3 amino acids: CASGLRGEQFF. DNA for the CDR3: TGTGCTAGTGGTTTGCGGGGTGAGCAGTTCTTC.

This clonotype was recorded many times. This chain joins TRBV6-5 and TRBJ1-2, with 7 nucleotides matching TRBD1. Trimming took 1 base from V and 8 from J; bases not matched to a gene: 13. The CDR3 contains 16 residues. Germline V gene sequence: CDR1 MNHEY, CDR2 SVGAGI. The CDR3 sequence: CASSYLGTDSGVGYTF. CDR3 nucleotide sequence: TGTGCCAGCAGTTACTTAGGGACAGACTCTGGTGTAGGCTACACCTTC.

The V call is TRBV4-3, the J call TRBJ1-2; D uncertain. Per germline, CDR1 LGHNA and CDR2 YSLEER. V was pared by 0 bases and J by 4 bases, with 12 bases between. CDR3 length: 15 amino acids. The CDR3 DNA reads TGCGCCAGCAGCCAAGATCTGGGCAGAGTCTATGGCTACACCTTC. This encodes CASSQDLGRVYGYTF.

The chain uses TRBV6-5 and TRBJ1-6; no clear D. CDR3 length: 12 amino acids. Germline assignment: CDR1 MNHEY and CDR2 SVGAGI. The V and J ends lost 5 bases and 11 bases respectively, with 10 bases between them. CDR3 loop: CASSAPGTPLHF. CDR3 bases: TGTGCCAGCAGTGCTCCCGGGACACCCCTCCACTTT.

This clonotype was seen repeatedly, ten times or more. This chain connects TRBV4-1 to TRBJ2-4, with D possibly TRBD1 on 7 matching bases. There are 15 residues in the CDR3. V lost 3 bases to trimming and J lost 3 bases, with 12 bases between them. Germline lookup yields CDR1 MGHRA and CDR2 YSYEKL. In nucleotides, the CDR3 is TGCGCCAGCAGCCAGGCGGGACAGAGCAAAAACATTCAGTACTTC. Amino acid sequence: CASSQAGQSKNIQYF.

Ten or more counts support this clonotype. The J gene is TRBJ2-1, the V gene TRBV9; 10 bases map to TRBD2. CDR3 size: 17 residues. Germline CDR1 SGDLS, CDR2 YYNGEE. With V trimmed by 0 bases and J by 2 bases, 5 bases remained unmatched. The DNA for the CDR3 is TGTGCCAGCAGCGTAGAGGCTAGCGGGGGCCCCTACAATGAGCAGTTCTTC. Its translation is CASSVEASGGPYNEQFF.

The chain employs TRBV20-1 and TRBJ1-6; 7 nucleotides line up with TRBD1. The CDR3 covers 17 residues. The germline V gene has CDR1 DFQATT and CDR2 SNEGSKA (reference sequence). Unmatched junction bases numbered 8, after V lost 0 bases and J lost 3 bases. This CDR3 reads CSARDERQGRYNSPLHF. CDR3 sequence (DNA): TGCAGTGCTAGAGACGAGCGACAGGGCCGCTATAATTCACCCCTCCACTTT.

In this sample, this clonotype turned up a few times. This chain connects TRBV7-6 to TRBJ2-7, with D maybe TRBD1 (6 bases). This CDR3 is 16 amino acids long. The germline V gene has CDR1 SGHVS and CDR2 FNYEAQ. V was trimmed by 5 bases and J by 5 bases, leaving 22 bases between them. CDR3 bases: TGTGCCAGCAGCGCCAAATACAGGGCCTCTTTGAACGAGCAGTACTTC. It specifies CASSAKYRASLNEQYF.

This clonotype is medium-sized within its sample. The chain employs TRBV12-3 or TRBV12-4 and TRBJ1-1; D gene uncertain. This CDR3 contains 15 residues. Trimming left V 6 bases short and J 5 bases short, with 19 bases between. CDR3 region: CASSLSRWLGTEAFF. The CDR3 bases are TGTGCCAGCAGCCTCTCTCGATGGTTAGGGACTGAAGCTTTCTTT.

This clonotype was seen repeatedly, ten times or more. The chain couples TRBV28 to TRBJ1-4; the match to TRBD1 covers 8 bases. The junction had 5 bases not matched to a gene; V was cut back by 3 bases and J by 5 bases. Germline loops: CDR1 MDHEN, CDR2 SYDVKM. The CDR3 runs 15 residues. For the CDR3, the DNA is TGTGCCAGCAGTTTCCCTGGACAGGGAAATGAAAAACTGTTTTTT. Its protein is CASSFPGQGNEKLFF.

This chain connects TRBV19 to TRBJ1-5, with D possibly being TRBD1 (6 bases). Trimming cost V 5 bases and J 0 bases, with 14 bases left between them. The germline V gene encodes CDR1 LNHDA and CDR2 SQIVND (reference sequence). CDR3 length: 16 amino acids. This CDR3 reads CASSPRPGHSNQPQHF. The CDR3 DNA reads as TGTGCCAGTAGTCCCAGGCCGGGACATAGCAATCAGCCCCAGCATTTT.

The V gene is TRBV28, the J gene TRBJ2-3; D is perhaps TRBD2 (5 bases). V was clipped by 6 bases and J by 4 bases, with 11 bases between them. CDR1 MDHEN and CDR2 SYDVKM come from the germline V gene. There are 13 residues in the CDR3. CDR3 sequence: CASSQPGADTQYF. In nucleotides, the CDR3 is TGTGCCAGCAGCCAACCCGGGGCAGATACGCAGTATTTT. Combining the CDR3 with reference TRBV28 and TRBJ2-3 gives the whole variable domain DVKVTQSSRYLVKRTGEKVFLECVQDMDHENMFWYRQDPGLGLRLIYFSYDVKMKEKGDIPEGYSVSREKKERFSLILESASTNQTSMYLCASSQPGADTQYFGPGTRLTVL.

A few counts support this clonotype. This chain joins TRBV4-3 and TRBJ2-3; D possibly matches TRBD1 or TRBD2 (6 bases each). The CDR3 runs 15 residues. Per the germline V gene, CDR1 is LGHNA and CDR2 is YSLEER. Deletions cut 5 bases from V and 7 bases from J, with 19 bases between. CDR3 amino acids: CASSLDGGGANTQYF. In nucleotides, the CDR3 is TGCGCCAGCAGCTTAGACGGGGGCGGGGCGAATACGCAGTATTTT.

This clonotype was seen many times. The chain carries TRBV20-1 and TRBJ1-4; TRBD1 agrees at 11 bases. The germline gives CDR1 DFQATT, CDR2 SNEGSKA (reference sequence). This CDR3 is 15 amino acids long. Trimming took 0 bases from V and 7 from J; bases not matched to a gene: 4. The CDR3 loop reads CSARDGQGAGEKLFF. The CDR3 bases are TGCAGTGCTAGAGACGGACAGGGGGCTGGTGAAAAACTGTTTTTT.

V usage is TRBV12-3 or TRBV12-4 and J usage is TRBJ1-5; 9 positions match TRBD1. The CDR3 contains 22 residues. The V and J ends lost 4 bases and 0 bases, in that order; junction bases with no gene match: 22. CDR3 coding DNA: TGTGCCAGCAGTTCGTTTCACAGGGGGCTAGGTCTTTCAAGGGATAGCAATCAGCCCCAGCATTTT. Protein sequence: CASSSFHRGLGLSRDSNQPQHF.

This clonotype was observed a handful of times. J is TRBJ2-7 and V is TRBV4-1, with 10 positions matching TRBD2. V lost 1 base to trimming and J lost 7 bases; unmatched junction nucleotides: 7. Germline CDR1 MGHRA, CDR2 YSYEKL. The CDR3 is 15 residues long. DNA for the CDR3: TGCGCCAGCAGCCAAGGGGGTAGCGGGGGGCTTGAGCAGTACTTC. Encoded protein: CASSQGGSGGLEQYF.

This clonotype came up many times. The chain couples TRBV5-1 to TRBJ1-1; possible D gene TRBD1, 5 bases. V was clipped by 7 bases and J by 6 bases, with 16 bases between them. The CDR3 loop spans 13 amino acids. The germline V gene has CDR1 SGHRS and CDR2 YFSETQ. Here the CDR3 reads CASRKSVGAEAFF. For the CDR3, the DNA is TGCGCCAGCCGCAAATCGGTGGGGGCTGAAGCTTTCTTT.

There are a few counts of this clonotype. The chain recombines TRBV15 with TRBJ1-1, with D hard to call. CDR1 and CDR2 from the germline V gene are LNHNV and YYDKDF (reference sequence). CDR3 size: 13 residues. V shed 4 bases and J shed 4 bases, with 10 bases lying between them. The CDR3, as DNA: TGTGCCACCAGCACAGATGTGGGCACTGAAGCTTTCTTT. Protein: CATSTDVGTEAFF.

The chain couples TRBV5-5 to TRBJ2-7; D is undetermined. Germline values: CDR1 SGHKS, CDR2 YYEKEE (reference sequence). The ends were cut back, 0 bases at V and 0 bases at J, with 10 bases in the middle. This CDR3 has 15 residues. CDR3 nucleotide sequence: TGTGCCAGCAGCTTGGCGGCAAGGAGCTCCTACGAGCAGTACTTC. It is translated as CASSLAARSSYEQYF. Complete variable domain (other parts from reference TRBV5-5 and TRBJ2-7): DAGVTQSPTHLIKTRGQQVTLRCSPISGHKSVSWYQQVLGQGPQFIFQYYEKEERGRGNFPDRFSARQFPNYSSELNVNALLLGDSALYLCASSLAARSSYEQYFGPGTRLTVT.

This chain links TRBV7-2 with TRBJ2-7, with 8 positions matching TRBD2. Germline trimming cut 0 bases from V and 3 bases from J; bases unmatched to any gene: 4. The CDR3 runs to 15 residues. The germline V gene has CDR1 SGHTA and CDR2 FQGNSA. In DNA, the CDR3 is TGTGCCAGCAGCTTAGCATACCGGGGGGGCTACGAGCAGTACTTC. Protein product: CASSLAYRGGYEQYF.

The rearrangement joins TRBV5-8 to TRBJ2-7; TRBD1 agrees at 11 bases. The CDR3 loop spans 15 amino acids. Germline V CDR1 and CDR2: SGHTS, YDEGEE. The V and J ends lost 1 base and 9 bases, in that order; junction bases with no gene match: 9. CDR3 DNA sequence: TGTGCCAGCAGCTTGTGGACAGGGGGCGTTGTGTGGCAGTACTTC. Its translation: CASSLWTGGVVWQYF.

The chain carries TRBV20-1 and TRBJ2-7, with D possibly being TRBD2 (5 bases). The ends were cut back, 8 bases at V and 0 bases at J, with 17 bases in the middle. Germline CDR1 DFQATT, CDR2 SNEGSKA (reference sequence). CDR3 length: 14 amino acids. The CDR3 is CSPRESLLSYEQYF. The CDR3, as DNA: TGCAGTCCCCGGGAAAGCCTCCTCTCCTACGAGCAGTACTTC.

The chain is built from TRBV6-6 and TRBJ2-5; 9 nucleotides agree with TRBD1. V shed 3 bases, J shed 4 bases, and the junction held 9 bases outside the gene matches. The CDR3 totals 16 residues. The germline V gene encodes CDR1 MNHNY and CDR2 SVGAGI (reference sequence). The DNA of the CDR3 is TGTGCCAGCAGTTATGCGGGACAGGGTCCCCTAGAGACCCAGTACTTC. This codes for CASSYAGQGPLETQYF.

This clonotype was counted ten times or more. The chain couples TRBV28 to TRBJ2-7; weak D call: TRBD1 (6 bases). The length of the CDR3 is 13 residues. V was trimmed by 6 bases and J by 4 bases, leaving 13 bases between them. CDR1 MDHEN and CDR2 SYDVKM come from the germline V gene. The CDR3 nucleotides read TGTGCCAGCAGATACGGGACACCTTACGAGCAGTACTTC. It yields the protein CASRYGTPYEQYF. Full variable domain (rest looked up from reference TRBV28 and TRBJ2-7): DVKVTQSSRYLVKRTGEKVFLECVQDMDHENMFWYRQDPGLGLRLIYFSYDVKMKEKGDIPEGYSVSREKKERFSLILESASTNQTSMYLCASRYGTPYEQYFGPGTRLTVT.

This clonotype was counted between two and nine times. The CDR3 region has the DNA TGTGCCAGCAGTTTTGTGGGGCTCACCATATATTTT. It encodes CASSFVGLTIYF. The chain links TRBV28 to TRBJ1-3, with a tentative D call TRBD1 (5 bases). The CDR3 has 12 residues. Per the germline V gene, CDR1 is MDHEN and CDR2 is SYDVKM. V lost 3 bases and J lost 9, with 9 bases in between.

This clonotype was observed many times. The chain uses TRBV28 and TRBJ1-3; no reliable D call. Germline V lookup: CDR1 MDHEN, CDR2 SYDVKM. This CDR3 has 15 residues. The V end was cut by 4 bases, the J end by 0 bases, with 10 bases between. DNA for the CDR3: TGTGCCAGCAGTTCCGACTTTCACTCTGGAAACACCATATATTTT. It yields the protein CASSSDFHSGNTIYF.

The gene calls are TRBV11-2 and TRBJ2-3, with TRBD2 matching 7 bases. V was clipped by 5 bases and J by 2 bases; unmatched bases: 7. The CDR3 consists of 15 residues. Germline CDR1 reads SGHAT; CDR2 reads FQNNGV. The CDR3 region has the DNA TGTGCCAGCAGCCGAACTAGCGCCACCACAGATACGCAGTATTTT. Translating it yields CASSRTSATTDTQYF.

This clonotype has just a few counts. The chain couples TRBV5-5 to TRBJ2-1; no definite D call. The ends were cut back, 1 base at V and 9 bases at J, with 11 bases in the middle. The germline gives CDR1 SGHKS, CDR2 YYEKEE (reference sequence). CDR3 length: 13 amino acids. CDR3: CASSLPQTLEQFF. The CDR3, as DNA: TGTGCCAGCAGCTTGCCCCAGACTCTTGAGCAGTTCTTC.

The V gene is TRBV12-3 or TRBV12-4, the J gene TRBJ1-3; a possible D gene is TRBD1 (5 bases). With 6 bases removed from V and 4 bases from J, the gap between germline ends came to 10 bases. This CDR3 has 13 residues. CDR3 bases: TGTGCCAGCAGCACAGGAAAGGGAAACACCATATATTTT. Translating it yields CASSTGKGNTIYF.

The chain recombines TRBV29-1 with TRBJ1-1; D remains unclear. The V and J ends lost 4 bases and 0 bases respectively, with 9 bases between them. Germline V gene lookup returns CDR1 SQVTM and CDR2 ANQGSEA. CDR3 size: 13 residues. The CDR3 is CSVGKVVNTEAFF. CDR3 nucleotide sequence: TGCAGCGTTGGGAAGGTTGTGAACACTGAAGCTTTCTTT. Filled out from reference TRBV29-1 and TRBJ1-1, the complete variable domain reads SAVISQKPSRDICQRGTSLTIQCQVDSQVTMMFWYRQQPGQSLTLIATANQGSEATYESGFVIDKFPISRPNLTFSTLTVSNMSPEDSSIYLCSVGKVVNTEAFFGQGTRLTVV.